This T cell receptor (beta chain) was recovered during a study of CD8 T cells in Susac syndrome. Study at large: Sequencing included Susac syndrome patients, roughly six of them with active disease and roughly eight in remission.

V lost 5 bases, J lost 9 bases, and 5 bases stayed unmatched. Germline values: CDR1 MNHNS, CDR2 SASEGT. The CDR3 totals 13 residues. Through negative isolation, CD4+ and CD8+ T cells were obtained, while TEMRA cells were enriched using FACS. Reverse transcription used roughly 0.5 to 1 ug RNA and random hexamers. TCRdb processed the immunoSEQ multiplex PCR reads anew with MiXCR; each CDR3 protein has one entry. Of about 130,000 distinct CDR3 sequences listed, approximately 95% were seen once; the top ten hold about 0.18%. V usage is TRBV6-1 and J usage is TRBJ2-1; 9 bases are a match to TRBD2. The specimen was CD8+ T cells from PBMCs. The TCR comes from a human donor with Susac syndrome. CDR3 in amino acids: CASSPGTSREQFF. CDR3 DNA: TGTGCCAGCAGTCCCGGGACTAGCCGTGAGCAGTTCTTC.